The 22 T cell receptor beta chains in this list originate from one sample, sequenced in a study of blood T cells in healthy people across ages. Combining a sample-barcoded 5' primer with a J-beta primer mix, a second PCR ran for roughly 7 to 12 cycles. MiXCR, run by TCRdb on the 5' RACE reads, gives a single entry per CDR3 protein. This table holds roughly 900,000 distinct CDR3 sequences, 29% found once. Material: blood. The receptors were gathered from a woman older than 75 in good health.

This clonotype was observed many times. This chain joins TRBV7-2 and TRBJ2-6; 9 bases match TRBD1. The CDR3 spans 18 residues. The germline V gene has CDR1 SGHTA and CDR2 FQGNSA. V shed 5 bases, J shed 2 bases, and the junction held 10 bases outside the gene matches. CDR3 in DNA: TGTGCCAGCAGCCCGATGGCCGGGACAGGGACTGGGGCCAACGTCCTGACTTTC. It encodes CASSPMAGTGTGANVLTF.

This sequence joins TRBV5-1 and TRBJ2-2; no definite D call. Trimming stripped 1 base from V and 5 bases from J, with 12 bases between. Germline values: CDR1 SGHRS, CDR2 YFSETQ. The CDR3 is 15 residues long. This chain's CDR3 is CASSLISLTTGELFF. In DNA, the CDR3 is TGCGCCAGCAGCTTGATCTCTCTAACTACCGGGGAGCTGTTTTTT.

This clonotype was counted at least ten times. The chain combines TRBV7-9 with TRBJ2-7; no clear D. Trimming took off 4 bases at V and 5 bases at J, with 15 bases between the two ends. From germline, CDR1 is SEHNR and CDR2 FQNEAQ (reference sequence). The CDR3 runs 14 residues. The CDR3 here is CASSSLPTVHEQYF. CDR3 nucleotide sequence: TGTGCCAGCAGCTCACTCCCCACCGTACACGAGCAGTACTTC.

This clonotype was seen repeatedly, ten times or more. The CDR3: CASSTWGGTDTQYF. Written as DNA, the CDR3 is TGTGCCAGCAGTACCTGGGGCGGCACAGATACGCAGTATTTT. This chain joins TRBV27 and TRBJ2-3; D is perhaps TRBD1 (5 bases). The ends were cut back, 5 bases at V and 1 base at J, with 10 bases in the middle. The germline CDR1 and CDR2 sequences are MNHEY and SMNVEV (reference sequence). The CDR3 is made up of 14 amino acids.

In regard to this clonotype: This may arise from a read error, as a much more abundant clone is one base away. The V gene is TRBV13, the J gene TRBJ2-3, with D perhaps matching TRBD1 (6 bases). Trimming cost V 5 bases and J 6 bases, with 21 bases left between them. The germline V gene encodes CDR1 PRHDT and CDR2 FYEKMQ (reference sequence). This CDR3 has 16 amino acids. CDR3 in DNA: TGTGCCAGCAGCGCCGCCCCCGCCACGAGGGGGGATACGCAGTATTTT. As protein: CASSAAPATRGDTQYF. The whole variable domain, filled in from reference TRBV13 and TRBJ2-3, reads AAGVIQSPRHLIKEKRETATLKCYPIPRHDTVYWYQQGPGQDPQFLISFYEKMQSDKGSIPDRFSAQQFSDYHSELNMSSLELGDSALYFCASSAAPATRGDTQYFGPGTRLTVL.

To note about this clonotype: A single base separates this from a much larger clone, so it may be a read error. The V and J genes are TRBV29-1 and TRBJ1-6; D gene uncertain. This CDR3 spans 15 amino acids. Germline lookup yields CDR1 SQVTM and CDR2 ANQGSEA. In DNA, the CDR3 is TGCAGCGTTGATGGGCAGAGCTCCAATAATTCACCCCTCCACTTT. Translated, it gives CSVDGQSSNNSPLHF.

The chain links TRBV6-1 to TRBJ2-3; 16 bases fit TRBD2. CDR3 length: 17 residues. Trimming removed 6 bases from V and 1 base from J; junction bases left unmatched: 4. The germline V gene has CDR1 MNHNS and CDR2 SASEGT. The CDR3 loop reads CASRGLAGGRGTDTQYF. In DNA, the CDR3 is TGTGCCAGCAGGGGACTAGCGGGGGGGCGTGGCACAGATACGCAGTATTTT.

This clonotype came up a few times. This chain connects TRBV27 to TRBJ1-1; the match to TRBD1 covers 7 bases. Germline V gene sequence: CDR1 MNHEY, CDR2 SMNVEV (reference sequence). V shed 3 bases and J 10 bases; nucleotides not matched to a gene: 17. This CDR3 contains 16 residues. In DNA, the CDR3 is TGTGCCAGCAGTTTTGCCCCCGGGACAGCCCCGGTGGGAGCTTTCTTT. Protein: CASSFAPGTAPVGAFF.

This chain joins TRBV9 and TRBJ2-1, with D tentatively TRBD1 or TRBD2 (5 bases each). Trimming took off 2 bases at V and 7 bases at J, with 16 bases between the two ends. The CDR3 runs 15 residues. CDR1 is SGDLS, CDR2 YYNGEE, per germline. This chain's CDR3 is CASSVASGPGNEQFF. The CDR3 DNA is TGTGCCAGCAGCGTTGCCTCGGGACCGGGGAATGAGCAGTTCTTC.

V usage is TRBV27 and J usage is TRBJ2-2, with D possibly TRBD2 on 7 matching bases. Germline V gene lookup returns CDR1 MNHEY and CDR2 SMNVEV (reference sequence). The CDR3 extends over 17 amino acids. The germline V and J ends were trimmed by 4 bases and 2 bases, with 17 bases remaining between them. The CDR3, as DNA: TGTGCCAGCAGTTGGGGGGGGGGACAACCAAACACCGGGGAGCTGTTTTTT. Translating gives CASSWGGGQPNTGELFF.

The sample holds many counts of this clonotype. CDR3 in amino acids: CASTRDSPNEQFF. The CDR3 nucleotides read TGTGCCAGCACCCGGGACTCACCCAATGAGCAGTTCTTC. The chain carries TRBV2 and TRBJ2-1; TRBD2 might be the D (6 bases). Per germline, CDR1 SNHLY and CDR2 FYNNEI. This CDR3 region has 13 residues. V lost 7 bases to trimming and J lost 6 bases, with 13 bases between them.

In this sample, this clonotype turned up a few times. The V and J genes are TRBV18 and TRBJ1-1; D unresolved. The CDR3 is 17 residues long. Trimming shortened V by 1 base and J by 0 bases, and 15 bases separated the two germline ends. Germline V gene data show CDR1 as KGHSH and CDR2 as LQKENI. The CDR3: CASSPREHISMNTEAFF. The CDR3 DNA reads as TGTGCCAGCTCACCACGGGAGCATATATCGATGAACACTGAAGCTTTCTTT.

This clonotype was seen ten or more times. The gene calls are TRBV7-6 and TRBJ2-7; D perhaps matches TRBD1 (5 bases). V lost 2 bases to trimming and J lost 3 bases, with 8 bases between them. The CDR3 has 13 amino acids. Per the germline V gene, CDR1 is SGHVS and CDR2 is FNYEAQ. CDR3 DNA: TGTGCCAGCAGCTTATACGGACACTACGAGCAGTACTTC. Translating it yields CASSLYGHYEQYF. Combining the CDR3 with reference TRBV7-6 and TRBJ2-7 gives the whole variable domain GAGVSQSPRYKVTKRGQDVALRCDPISGHVSLYWYRQALGQGPEFLTYFNYEAQQDKSGLPNDRFSAERPEGSISTLTIQRTEQRDSAMYRCASSLYGHYEQYFGPGTRLTVT.

This clonotype was detected ten times or more. The V gene is TRBV10-3, the J gene TRBJ1-2; no firm D call. CDR1 ENHRY and CDR2 SYGVKD come from the germline V gene. Trimming left V 2 bases short and J 4 bases short, with 8 bases between. The CDR3 has 13 amino acids. The CDR3 loop is CAISEKGGYGYTF. As DNA, the CDR3 is TGTGCCATCAGTGAGAAAGGAGGCTATGGCTACACCTTC.

This clonotype turned up a few times. J is TRBJ1-4 and V is TRBV6-2 or TRBV6-3, with 7 bases that match TRBD1. Per germline, CDR1 MNHEY and CDR2 SVGEGT. This CDR3 region has 18 residues. V shed 4 bases, J shed 0 bases, and the junction held 11 bases outside the gene matches. The CDR3 region is CASSSNRGRFATNEKLFF. CDR3 bases: TGTGCCAGCAGTTCAAACAGGGGACGTTTTGCAACTAATGAAAAACTGTTTTTT.

With respect to this clonotype: A single base separates this from a much larger clone, so it may be a read error. V is TRBV28 and J is TRBJ1-2, with D perhaps matching TRBD1 (5 bases). The length of the CDR3 is 12 residues. Germline V lookup: CDR1 MDHEN, CDR2 SYDVKM. The CDR3 loop reads CVSHGGSYGYTF. CDR3 in DNA: TGTGTCAGCCACGGGGGTAGTTATGGCTACACCTTC.

A note on this clonotype: This could be a read error, since a much larger clone is one nucleotide away. This rearrangement joins TRBV12-3 or TRBV12-4 to TRBJ1-6; D is uncertain. The CDR3 contains 13 residues. This CDR3 reads CASSLQERSSLHF. CDR3 nucleotide sequence: TGTGCCAGCAGTTTACAAGAGCGTTCATCCCTCCACTTT.

This clonotype was detected ten times or more. The rearrangement joins TRBV12-3 or TRBV12-4 to TRBJ2-1; 9 bases line up with TRBD2. J was trimmed by 9 bases and V by 3 bases; bases with no gene match: 6. The CDR3 length is 14 residues. The CDR3 protein is CASSLAGGRGEQFF. The DNA of the CDR3 is TGTGCCAGCAGTTTGGCGGGGGGGCGAGGTGAGCAGTTCTTC.

This clonotype was picked up a small number of times. The chain uses TRBV18 and TRBJ1-2; 10 nucleotides match TRBD1. This CDR3 spans 15 amino acids. Trimming at V came to 4 bases and at J to 3 bases, leaving 5 bases not matched to a gene. CDR1 is KGHSH, CDR2 LQKENI, per germline. CDR3 DNA: TGTGCCAGCTCACTGGGACAGGGGACCTACTATGGCTACACCTTC. Its protein is CASSLGQGTYYGYTF.

The chain combines TRBV5-1 with TRBJ1-2, with a tentative D call TRBD1 (5 bases). Trimming took 4 bases from V and 4 from J, leaving 11 bases between them. The CDR3 covers 13 residues. Germline values: CDR1 SGHRS, CDR2 YFSETQ. CDR3 DNA: TGCGCCAGCAGCGTACAGGAGGCCTATGGCTACACCTTC. Residues: CASSVQEAYGYTF.

This clonotype was counted ten times or more. J is TRBJ1-2 and V is TRBV5-1; D is ambiguous. This CDR3 comprises 11 residues. Germline lookup yields CDR1 SGHRS and CDR2 YFSETQ. V dropped 0 bases and J dropped 10 bases, with 7 bases sitting between them. The CDR3 loop reads CASSLGANYTF. The CDR3 DNA follows: TGCGCCAGCAGCTTGGGGGCTAACTACACCTTC.

Concerning this clonotype: This clone may be a read error of a much larger clone one base away. The CDR3 spells CASRGVGGDSYNEQFF. The CDR3 region has the DNA TGTGCCAGCAGGGGAGTGGGGGGCGACTCCTACAATGAGCAGTTCTTC. This chain uses TRBV7-2 with TRBJ2-1, with D perhaps assigned TRBD1 or TRBD2 (6 bases each). Germline CDR1 and CDR2: SGHTA and FQGNSA. Deletions cut 6 bases from V and 0 bases from J, with 15 bases between. The CDR3 contains 16 residues.